The T cell receptor (beta chain) under discussion was sequenced for a study of T cell changes during pregnancy in multiple sclerosis. Only in-frame clones appear in the TCRdb table, and some are missing; sequencing was by immunoSEQ multiplex PCR. The sample comprises approximately 130,000 clones, about 94% of which are singletons, and 6% to 7% rests with the top ten. CDR1 is MNHEY, CDR2 SVGAGI, per germline. The CDR3 runs to 13 residues. The V end lost 9 bases, the J end lost 6 bases, and 14 bases lay between the germline ends. This clone was recorded only once. This rearrangement joins TRBV6-5 to TRBJ2-2; D is unclear. This receptor was obtained from a female donor with multiple sclerosis, enrolled in a pregnancy study. This specimen was peripheral blood, taken before pregnancy. The CDR3 DNA follows: TGTGCCAGTGCACCTAGTGAACCCGGGGAGCTGTTTTTT. It specifies CASAPSEPGELFF.